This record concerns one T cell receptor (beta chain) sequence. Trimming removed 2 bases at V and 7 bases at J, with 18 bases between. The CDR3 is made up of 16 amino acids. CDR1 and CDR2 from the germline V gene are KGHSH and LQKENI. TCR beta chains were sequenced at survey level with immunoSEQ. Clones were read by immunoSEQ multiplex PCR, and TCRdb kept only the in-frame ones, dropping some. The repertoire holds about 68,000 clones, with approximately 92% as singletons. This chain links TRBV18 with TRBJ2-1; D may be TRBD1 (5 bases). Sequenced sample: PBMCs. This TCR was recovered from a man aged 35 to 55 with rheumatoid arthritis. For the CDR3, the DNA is TGTGCCAGCTCACCAAGGCTCCAGGGTAGTAGGAATGAGCAGTTCTTC. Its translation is CASSPRLQGSRNEQFF.